The following is a T cell receptor beta chain sequence with its context. No antigen is known for it. The data belong to a study of shared clonotypes between healthy human individuals. Study conclusions and caveats: Enrolling few donors narrowed the genetic and exposure-history diversity that was represented.

The V and J ends lost 4 bases and 0 bases respectively, with 12 bases between them. This CDR3 has 15 amino acids. The V gene's germline CDR1 is SGHDN and CDR2 FVKESK. Caucasian adults residing in Nashville, Tennessee made up all the donors. Genomic DNA for unsorted samples, which was extracted with the QIAamp DNA Blood Mini kit, came from 99 million or so PBMCs. The test was conducted at deep level. The protocol was immunoSEQ multiplex PCR, while the TCRdb copy is restricted to in-frame clones and leaves out a portion. In the table there are some 490,000 clones, over 70% of which are singletons. This receptor was taken from a middle-aged woman in good health. Some clones in this sample may be carry-over from other donors' samples. The chain employs TRBV14 and TRBJ2-5; unclear D gene. Sequenced: PBMCs. CDR3: CASSPRGWYQETQYF. CDR3 sequence (DNA): TGTGCCAGCAGCCCCCGTGGTTGGTACCAAGAGACCCAGTACTTC.